The 26 T cell receptor beta chains presented below share a single source sample, sequenced in a study of T-cell reconstitution after alpha-beta-depleted transplantation in children. The library targeted TCRbeta and was prepared with unique molecular identifiers. One entry per CDR3 protein, called by TCRdb with MiXCR from the PCR reads. The sample shows 700,000 or so distinct CDR3 sequences, about an eighth of them seen only once. The sequenced sample was PBMCs, obtained before TCRalphabeta/CD19-depleted stem cell transplant. The receptors stem from a girl aged 2 to 10 with congenital amegakaryocytic thrombocytopenia, due to receive a stem cell transplant.

V and J are TRBV28 and TRBJ1-3; no reliable D call. V was trimmed by 5 bases and J by 2 bases, leaving 16 bases between them. Per the germline V gene, CDR1 is MDHEN and CDR2 is SYDVKM. The CDR3 runs 16 residues. CDR3 in DNA: TGTGCCAGCAGTCCGAAGCTACGGGGTGCTGGAAACACCATATATTTT. Translating gives CASSPKLRGAGNTIYF.

The chain recombines TRBV5-1 with TRBJ2-7, with D unclear. Germline values: CDR1 SGHRS, CDR2 YFSETQ. The CDR3 length is 14 residues. Trimming took off 4 bases at V and 2 bases at J, with 13 bases between the two ends. The CDR3 reads CASSMGSAAYEQYF. Written as DNA, the CDR3 is TGCGCCAGCAGCATGGGGTCAGCAGCCTACGAGCAGTACTTC.

This chain uses TRBV2 with TRBJ2-5; D is perhaps TRBD2 (6 bases). The V end was cut by 8 bases, the J end by 2 bases, with 15 bases between. The CDR3 length is 14 residues. Germline CDR1 is SNHLY and CDR2 is FYNNEI. The DNA for the CDR3 is TGTGCCAGCGGGGCGGGACCCTCACAAGAGACCCAGTACTTC. It is translated as CASGAGPSQETQYF.

This clonotype was counted many times. The V gene is TRBV4-1, the J gene TRBJ2-7; D perhaps matches TRBD1 (5 bases). The CDR3 runs to 14 residues. V lost 0 bases, J lost 4 bases, and 10 bases lay in between. The germline V gene has CDR1 MGHRA and CDR2 YSYEKL. Here the CDR3 reads CASSQEGVKYEQYF. CDR3 coding DNA: TGCGCCAGCAGCCAAGAAGGGGTTAAGTACGAGCAGTACTTC.

This clonotype has only a few counts. V usage is TRBV12-3 or TRBV12-4 and J usage is TRBJ2-1; 13 nucleotides align to TRBD2. This CDR3 region has 19 residues. V was pared by 4 bases and J by 5 bases, with 14 bases of the junction left unmatched. The CDR3 here is CASSSWTSGRFWGNNEQFF. The CDR3 coding sequence is TGTGCCAGCAGTTCTTGGACTAGCGGGAGATTTTGGGGGAACAATGAGCAGTTCTTC.

The V gene is TRBV29-1, the J gene TRBJ2-1, with unresolved D. Germline-derived CDR1 and CDR2 are SQVTM and ANQGSEA. V was pared by 1 base and J by 15 bases, with 10 bases between. The CDR3 contains 10 residues. This CDR3 reads CSVEGGAWFF. The DNA for the CDR3 is TGCAGCGTTGAAGGGGGTGCGTGGTTCTTC.

This clonotype showed up many times. This chain uses TRBV12-3 or TRBV12-4 with TRBJ2-4, with D perhaps TRBD1 or TRBD2 (5 bases each). The CDR3 length is 12 residues. Trimming took off 6 bases at V and 5 bases at J, with 8 bases between the two ends. The CDR3 reads CASRGTENIQYF. CDR3 DNA: TGTGCCAGCAGAGGGACCGAAAACATTCAGTACTTC.

This clonotype was recorded many times. V is TRBV20-1 and J is TRBJ2-3, with D unresolved. This CDR3 region has 12 residues. Per the germline V gene, CDR1 is DFQATT and CDR2 is SNEGSKA (reference sequence). V was trimmed by 5 bases and J by 6 bases, leaving 12 bases between them. As DNA, the CDR3 is TGCAGTGCTCCCTCCGGTCTGGATACGCAGTATTTT. The encoded protein is CSAPSGLDTQYF.

This clonotype was detected many times. The chain uses TRBV7-6 and TRBJ2-1; the D gene is possibly TRBD1 (5 bases). Germline assignment: CDR1 SGHVS and CDR2 FNYEAQ. The CDR3 sequence is 14 residues long. V gave up 4 bases and J gave up 6 bases, with 13 bases separating them. The CDR3, as DNA: TGTGCCAGCAGCTCCAGGGAAATAGGCAATGAGCAGTTCTTC. It is translated as CASSSREIGNEQFF.

In this sample, this clonotype turned up many times. This chain uses TRBV12-3 or TRBV12-4 with TRBJ2-5; 8 bases match TRBD2. The CDR3 has 17 residues. The junction had 13 bases not matched to a gene; V was cut back by 6 bases and J by 1 base. For the CDR3, the DNA is TGTGCCAGCAGCCCCTACCTTTACACTAGCGGCCAAGAGACCCAGTACTTC. This encodes CASSPYLYTSGQETQYF.

This clonotype came up a few times. The chain couples TRBV20-1 to TRBJ2-3; D is unresolved. The CDR3 sequence is 15 residues long. Germline assignment: CDR1 DFQATT and CDR2 SNEGSKA (reference sequence). V lost 1 base to trimming and J lost 5 bases, with 16 bases between them. The CDR3 DNA sequence: TGCAGTGCTAGAGGGGTCCGGCCCGGGCGAGATACGCAGTATTTT. This encodes CSARGVRPGRDTQYF.

This clonotype was seen only a few times. J is TRBJ2-7 and V is TRBV7-8; D remains ambiguous. CDR3 length equals 14 residues. The germline V and J ends were trimmed by 0 bases and 2 bases, with 8 bases remaining between them. CDR1 and CDR2 from the germline V gene are SGHVS and FQNEAQ. Written as DNA, the CDR3 is TGTGCCAGCAGCTTAGCACGGTTGACCTACGAGCAGTACTTC. Translation: CASSLARLTYEQYF.

The gene calls are TRBV5-1 and TRBJ1-5; D ambiguous. This CDR3 contains 15 residues. V was trimmed by 0 bases and J by 7 bases, leaving 14 bases between them. CDR1 is SGHRS, CDR2 YFSETQ, per germline. Here the CDR3 reads CASSLGLGGEQPQHF. Written as DNA, the CDR3 is TGCGCCAGCAGCTTGGGGCTAGGAGGCGAGCAGCCCCAGCATTTT.

In this sample, this clonotype turned up many times. J is TRBJ2-1 and V is TRBV3-1; D is perhaps TRBD2 (6 bases). Trimming took 6 bases from V and 4 from J, leaving 19 bases between them. CDR1 and CDR2 from the germline V gene are LGHDT and YNNKEL (reference sequence). The CDR3 extends over 16 amino acids. CDR3 in amino acids: CASSLEPGSGYNEQFF. The CDR3 DNA reads TGTGCCAGCAGTCTAGAGCCTGGTAGCGGTTACAATGAGCAGTTCTTC.

This clonotype was counted between two and nine times. This chain connects TRBV12-3 or TRBV12-4 to TRBJ2-7; TRBD1 is a possible D gene (5 bases). Trimming left V 6 bases short and J 5 bases short, with 11 bases between. The CDR3 covers 12 residues. This CDR3 is CASRIDSDEQYF. Here the CDR3 DNA reads TGTGCCAGCAGGATCGACAGCGACGAGCAGTACTTC.

This clonotype was counted ten times or more. V gene TRBV20-1 combines with J gene TRBJ1-6; D is uncertain. This CDR3 contains 12 residues. V lost 3 bases, J lost 8 bases, and 8 bases lay in between. CDR1 is DFQATT and CDR2 is SNEGSKA in the germline V gene (reference sequence). The chain's CDR3 is CSARSYDSPLHF. CDR3 nucleotides: TGCAGTGCTAGGTCATACGATTCACCCCTCCACTTT.

This clonotype was seen ten or more times. The rearrangement uses TRBV5-1 and TRBJ2-2, with 11 bases matching TRBD2. The V gene's germline CDR1 is SGHRS and CDR2 YFSETQ. The CDR3 contains 15 residues. The V and J ends lost 4 bases and 5 bases, in that order; junction bases with no gene match: 4. CDR3 bases: TGCGCCAGCAGCCCGGGACTAGCGGTTACCGGGGAGCTGTTTTTT. This sequence encodes CASSPGLAVTGELFF.

There are a few counts of this clonotype. The rearrangement uses TRBV20-1 and TRBJ2-1; the D is unclear. Germline assignment: CDR1 DFQATT and CDR2 SNEGSKA (reference sequence). The ends were cut back, 5 bases at V and 0 bases at J, with 17 bases in the middle. The CDR3 is 16 residues long. The CDR3 DNA sequence: TGCAGTGCTTACCTCCCCACTTCATCCTCCTACAATGAGCAGTTCTTC. Protein product: CSAYLPTSSSYNEQFF.

V and J are TRBV7-2 and TRBJ2-3; TRBD2 might be the D (6 bases). The CDR3 totals 15 residues. V gave up 7 bases and J gave up 1 base, with 15 bases separating them. The germline V gene encodes CDR1 SGHTA and CDR2 FQGNSA. Here the CDR3 reads CASNIKWRGTDTQYF. In nucleotides, the CDR3 is TGTGCCAGCAACATCAAGTGGAGGGGCACAGATACGCAGTATTTT.

This clonotype occurred a few times. The junction and the germline gene differ at one end; a read error may be behind it. The V gene is TRBV12-3 or TRBV12-4, the J gene TRBJ2-7; D tentatively reads TRBD1 or TRBD2 (5 bases each). This CDR3 comprises 11 residues. CDR3 in DNA: TGTGCCAGCAGAGCCGGGGACGCCTTGGACTTC. Residues: CASRAGDALDF.

The sample holds many counts of this clonotype. This chain links TRBV6-5 with TRBJ1-1, with 8 bases aligning to TRBD1. CDR1 MNHEY and CDR2 SVGAGI come from the germline V gene. The CDR3 runs 12 residues. The J segment lost 11 bases and the V segment lost 2 bases, leaving 4 bases of the junction unmatched. This CDR3 is CASSYRQGFAFF. CDR3 bases: TGTGCCAGCAGTTACCGACAGGGGTTCGCTTTCTTT.

The chain uses TRBV7-3 and TRBJ2-7; D unclear. Germline CDR1 and CDR2: SGHTA and FQGTGA. The CDR3 has 13 residues. The V and J ends lost 0 bases and 2 bases respectively, with 5 bases between them. Here the CDR3 reads CASSLTWAYEQYF. The CDR3 nucleotides read TGTGCCAGCAGCTTAACGTGGGCCTACGAGCAGTACTTC.

This clonotype occurred many times. The genes are TRBV29-1 and TRBJ1-1; D unresolved. This CDR3 has 10 amino acids. Looked up from germline, CDR1 is SQVTM and CDR2 is ANQGSEA. Trimming removed 4 bases from V and 4 bases from J, with 4 bases in between. This CDR3 is CSVVATEAFF. The CDR3 DNA follows: TGCAGCGTTGTTGCCACTGAAGCTTTCTTT.

This clonotype came up a few times. The chain employs TRBV11-2 and TRBJ2-2, with no clear D. The CDR3 totals 14 residues. From germline, CDR1 is SGHAT and CDR2 FQNNGV. Trimming cost V 8 bases and J 0 bases, with 10 bases left between them. The CDR3 region has the DNA TGTGCCAGCGTCAGGCAGGCGAACACCGGGGAGCTGTTTTTT. Translating it yields CASVRQANTGELFF.

In its sample, this clonotype was seen a few times. The rearrangement links TRBV10-3 to TRBJ2-1; 14 nucleotides match TRBD2. The V segment lost 8 bases and the J segment 3 bases; nucleotides outside the gene matches: 9. The CDR3 loop spans 17 amino acids. Germline CDR1 reads ENHRY; CDR2 reads SYGVKD. CDR3 sequence: CAIGRTSGRPLYNEQFF. In DNA form, the CDR3 reads TGTGCCATCGGAAGGACTAGCGGGAGGCCTCTCTACAATGAGCAGTTCTTC.

Regarding this clonotype: A much larger clone is a single base away; this may be a read error. The rearrangement uses TRBV5-1 and TRBJ2-5, with a tentative D call TRBD2 (6 bases). Trimming pared 5 bases from V and 4 bases from J, leaving 12 bases between. Germline V gene data show CDR1 as SGHRS and CDR2 as YFSETQ. The CDR3 runs to 13 residues. DNA of the CDR3: TGCGCCAGCAGAACGGGAGTGGGAGAGACCCAGTACTTC. It translates to CASRTGVGETQYF. Complete variable domain (other parts from reference TRBV5-1 and TRBJ2-5): KAGVTQTPRYLIKTRGQQVTLSCSPISGHRSVSWYQQTPGQGLQFLFEYFSETQRNKGNFPGRFSGRQFSNSRSEMNVSTLELGDSALYLCASRTGVGETQYFGPGTRLLVL.